This T cell receptor (beta chain) was recorded in a study of blood T cell repertoires in COVID-19. Study as a whole: The United States, Italy and Spain supplied acute and convalescent COVID-19 samples.

The participants were between roughly 18 and 89 years old and came from roughly 25 US areas. Participants reported their clinical history, and cohort assignment relied on those reports. Here immunoSEQ multiplex PCR was the method, and the copy in TCRdb shows in-frame clones only, minus some. Of 400,000 or so clones in the sample, approximately 86% are singletons; the top ten hold approximately 2%. The CDR3 spans 16 residues. The germline gives CDR1 SQVTM, CDR2 ANQGSEA. J was trimmed by 5 bases and V by 5 bases; bases with no gene match: 14. The source of this sequence is a middle-aged woman with acute COVID-19. The sample taken for sequencing was PBMCs or T cells enriched from blood (not recorded which). The chain links TRBV29-1 to TRBJ2-1; TRBD2 agrees at 8 bases. The CDR3, as DNA: TGCAGCGTTAGACGACCCCCGGGGGGGCCCAACAATGAGCAGTTCTTC. The encoded protein is CSVRRPPGGPNNEQFF.